This TCR beta chain originates from a study of cytomegalovirus exposure and HLA in healthy donors. The data were produced by immunoSEQ multiplex PCR, yet TCRdb's version contains in-frame clones alone and is incomplete. The sample consists of about 60,000 clones, about 92% of them appearing once. The sequencing sample was made of PBMCs. The sequence was collected from a woman younger than 30 in good health and CMV-seronegative.

CDR3 in amino acids: CASSLEGLQETQYF. CDR3 sequence (DNA): TGCGCCAGCAGCTTGGAAGGACTCCAAGAGACCCAGTACTTC. The chain uses TRBV5-1 and TRBJ2-5, with D possibly TRBD2 on 5 matching bases. Germline assignment: CDR1 SGHRS and CDR2 YFSETQ. The V gene lost 0 bases and the J gene lost 1 base, with 7 bases spanning the gap. This CDR3 is built from 14 residues.